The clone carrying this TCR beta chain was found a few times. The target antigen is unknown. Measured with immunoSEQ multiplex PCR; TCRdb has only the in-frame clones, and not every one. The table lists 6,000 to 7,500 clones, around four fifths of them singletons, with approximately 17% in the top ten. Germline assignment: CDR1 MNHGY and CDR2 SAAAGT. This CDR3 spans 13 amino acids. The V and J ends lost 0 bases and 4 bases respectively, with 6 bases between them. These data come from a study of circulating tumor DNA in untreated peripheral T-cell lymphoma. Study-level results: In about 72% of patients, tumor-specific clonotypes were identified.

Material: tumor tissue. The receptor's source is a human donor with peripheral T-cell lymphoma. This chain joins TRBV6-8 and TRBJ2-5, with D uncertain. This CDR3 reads CASSYSLGETQYF. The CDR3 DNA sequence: TGTGCCAGCAGTTACTCGTTGGGAGAGACCCAGTACTTC.